This TCR beta chain was recorded in a study of T cell responses to AZD1222 COVID-19 vaccine. On this clone itself: Its antigen is undetermined.

This CDR3 has 11 residues. The V and J ends lost 2 bases and 7 bases respectively, with 5 bases between them. Whole-study results and caveats: Two AZD1222 administrations were followed by greater Spike-specific TCR breadth and depth. Among the donors, most were white British and more were female, and clonal diversity was possibly underestimated. The span of vaccine-associated CD4 TCRs extended across spike, with dominance at 160-218 and 743-854. A reported finding is that nearly half of spike-specific TCRs target unmutated variant regions.

Profiling relied on immunoSEQ multiplex PCR, and the TCRdb table lists in-frame clones only, not all of them. The sample contains roughly 80,000 clones, 88% of which appear only once. The V and J genes are TRBV12-3 or TRBV12-4 and TRBJ1-1; D remains ambiguous. The TCR sequence derives from an adult in good health. The starting material was peripheral blood, obtained on day 0 of MenACWY control vaccination. CDR3 loop: CASSLISEAFF. The CDR3 DNA reads TGTGCCAGCAGTTTAATCAGTGAAGCTTTCTTT.